Presented here are 10 T cell receptor beta chains from one specimen sequenced in a study of cytomegalovirus exposure and HLA in healthy donors. This PCR relied on a set of 60 Vbeta primers and 13 Jbeta primers. Clones were sequenced by immunoSEQ multiplex PCR, and TCRdb holds only the in-frame ones, with some missing. The sample has around 67,000 clones, approximately 80% seen once. Sequencing was carried out using PBMCs. Receptors originate from a man between 18 and 29 years old in good health and CMV-seropositive.

The rearrangement links TRBV11-2 to TRBJ1-1; D is uncertain. The CDR3 runs 12 residues. V was clipped by 7 bases and J by 1 base, with 7 bases between them. Germline CDR1 reads SGHAT; CDR2 reads FQNNGV. DNA for the CDR3: TGTGCCAGCACCTTCGGGAACACTGAAGCTTTCTTT. It codes for CASTFGNTEAFF. The full variable domain, completed using reference TRBV11-2 and TRBJ1-1, is EAGVAQSPRYKIIEKRQSVAFWCNPISGHATLYWYQQILGQGPKLLIQFQNNGVVDDSQLPKDRFSAERLKGVDSTLKIQPAKLEDSAVYLCASTFGNTEAFFGQGTRLTVV.

The V and J genes are TRBV30 and TRBJ2-3; a possible D gene is TRBD1 (6 bases). With 2 bases removed from V and 0 bases from J, the gap between germline ends came to 18 bases. The germline gives CDR1 GTSNPN, CDR2 SVGIG (reference sequence). This CDR3 region has 17 residues. The CDR3, as DNA: TGTGCCTGGAGTCCACCGCAGGGGCTAAGCAGCACAGATACGCAGTATTTT. Protein sequence: CAWSPPQGLSSTDTQYF.

Concerning this clone itself: The junction departs from the called germline gene at one end, perhaps through a read error. The V and J genes are TRBV6-1 and TRBJ1-4; 9 positions agree with TRBD1. The CDR3 spans 14 residues. CDR1 is MNHNS, CDR2 SASEGT, per germline. DNA for the CDR3: TGTGCCAGCACCGAACAGGGGGCTAAAGAAAAACTGTTTTTT. Encoded protein: CASTEQGAKEKLFF.

V and J are TRBV6-5 and TRBJ1-1; a weak D match, TRBD1 (5 bases). Trimming left V 2 bases short and J 7 bases short, with 11 bases between. CDR1 and CDR2 from the germline V gene are MNHEY and SVGAGI. This CDR3 is built from 13 residues. Here the CDR3 reads CASSYEGLGEAFF. The CDR3 nucleotides are TGTGCCAGCAGTTACGAGGGACTGGGTGAAGCTTTCTTT.

The gene calls are TRBV6-5 and TRBJ2-3, with 8 bases lining up with TRBD1. V trimming: 6 bases; J trimming: 1 base; junction bases outside the gene matches: 6. Germline lookup yields CDR1 MNHEY and CDR2 SVGAGI. The CDR3 has 15 residues. The CDR3 coding sequence is TGTGCCAGCAGACCAAGGACAGGGCGCACAGATACGCAGTATTTT. It codes for CASRPRTGRTDTQYF.

This sequence joins TRBV9 and TRBJ2-7; unclear D gene. The ends were cut back, 0 bases at V and 5 bases at J, with 12 bases in the middle. The CDR3 has 14 amino acids. CDR1 SGDLS and CDR2 YYNGEE come from the germline V gene. CDR3 sequence: CASSVGQATHEQYF. The DNA for the CDR3 is TGTGCCAGCAGCGTAGGGCAGGCAACCCACGAGCAGTACTTC.

The V and J genes are TRBV29-1 and TRBJ1-2; D not certain. This CDR3 has 11 residues. Germline V gene sequence: CDR1 SQVTM, CDR2 ANQGSEA. The CDR3 DNA sequence: TGCAGTGTCCCCGGTAACTATGGCTACACCTTC. Protein product: CSVPGNYGYTF.

Points on this clone: Other DNA sequences in the same sample also yield this CDR3. The gene calls are TRBV27 and TRBJ1-1; D perhaps matches TRBD1 (5 bases). The ends were cut back, 3 bases at V and 1 base at J, with 6 bases in the middle. The CDR3 runs 13 residues. The germline V gene encodes CDR1 MNHEY and CDR2 SMNVEV (reference sequence). CDR3 nucleotide sequence: TGTGCCAGCAGTTTGACAGCGAACACTGAAGCTTTCTTT. This translates into CASSLTANTEAFF.

The chain uses TRBV28 and TRBJ1-5; D is uncertain. V lost 1 base, J lost 3 bases, and 7 bases lay in between. This CDR3 has 14 residues. The germline V gene encodes CDR1 MDHEN and CDR2 SYDVKM. CDR3 sequence (DNA): TGTGCCAGCAGTTTATCGGTCTCCAATCAGCCCCAGCATTTT. As protein: CASSLSVSNQPQHF.

This clone occurred a few times. The chain uses TRBV6-7 and TRBJ2-3, with TRBD2 matching 9 bases. TRBV6-7 is treated as an ORF (open reading frame) with a function not yet certain. This CDR3 region has 15 residues. V lost 8 bases and J lost 5; bases outside the gene matches: 11. The CDR3 region has the DNA TGTGCCAGCGGGGGGCTAGCGGGACCGGGAGATACGCAGTATTTT. Translation: CASGGLAGPGDTQYF.